The 18 T cell receptor beta chains listed next were all sequenced from one sample in a study of cytomegalovirus exposure and HLA in healthy donors. PCR primers comprised 60 Vbeta and 13 Jbeta primers. Measured with immunoSEQ multiplex PCR; TCRdb has only the in-frame clones, and not every one. The top ten clones hold 3.7% of a sample with about 120,000 clones, more than 65% of them seen once. Source material: PBMCs. All receptors come from a human donor in good health.

V and J are TRBV6-6 and TRBJ2-5; 8 positions match TRBD2. The J call may be mistaken, given a closer DNA end match to TRBJ2-7. The CDR3 contains 14 residues. Germline loops: CDR1 MNHNY, CDR2 SVGAGI (reference sequence). The CDR3 DNA reads as TGTGCCAGCAGCCTCGGGGGGGTCGGAGACGAGCAGTACTTC. It yields the protein CASSLGGVGDEQYF.

This clone was counted between two and nine times. The chain's CDR3 is CASSLGVGGQRTQYF. The CDR3 DNA follows: TGTGCCAGCAGCTTAGGTGTAGGGGGCCAGAGGACGCAGTACTTC. The rearrangement links TRBV7-9 to TRBJ2-7; 7 nucleotides align to TRBD1. V lost 1 base and J lost 9; bases outside the gene matches: 12. CDR1 and CDR2 from the germline V gene are SEHNR and FQNEAQ (reference sequence). This CDR3 is 15 amino acids long.

The V call is TRBV6-1, the J call TRBJ1-3, with D possibly matching TRBD1 (6 bases). The germline CDR1 and CDR2 sequences are MNHNS and SASEGT. V was trimmed by 1 base and J by 3 bases, leaving 13 bases between them. The CDR3 is 16 residues long. CDR3 coding DNA: TGTGCCAGCAGTGAAGGTCGGACAGTTTTTGGAAACACCATATATTTT. This translates into CASSEGRTVFGNTIYF.

The chain employs TRBV11-2 and TRBJ2-3; 14 nucleotides match TRBD2. The CDR3 is 17 residues long. Unmatched junction bases numbered 7, after V lost 7 bases and J lost 1 base. Germline assignment: CDR1 SGHAT and CDR2 FQNNGV. Here the CDR3 DNA reads TGTGCCAGCACCCTGACTAGCGGGAGGGCGGGCACAGATACGCAGTATTTT. Its translation is CASTLTSGRAGTDTQYF.

The chain couples TRBV10-3 to TRBJ1-1; perhaps TRBD1 as D (6 bases). Germline V gene lookup returns CDR1 ENHRY and CDR2 SYGVKD. Trimming cost V 6 bases and J 3 bases, with 14 bases left between them. The CDR3 spans 14 residues. The CDR3 sequence is CAIRILTGDTEAFF. The CDR3 region has the DNA TGTGCCATCAGGATACTGACAGGCGACACTGAAGCTTTCTTT.

The chain carries TRBV28 and TRBJ2-7, with TRBD2 matching 15 bases. CDR3 size: 18 residues. V was clipped by 6 bases and J by 2 bases; unmatched bases: 11. Germline V gene sequence: CDR1 MDHEN, CDR2 SYDVKM. As DNA, the CDR3 is TGTGCCAGCAGCTTTCCGGGACTAGCGGGAGGTGGGGCCTACGAGCAGTACTTC. Protein: CASSFPGLAGGGAYEQYF.

This clone was found once. The chain combines TRBV28 with TRBJ1-6; 9 bases are shared with TRBD1. CDR3 length equals 15 residues. The germline V gene has CDR1 MDHEN and CDR2 SYDVKM. After removal of 3 bases from V and 9 bases from J, the junction contained 6 bases not matched to a gene. The CDR3: CASSLAGTGSSPLHF. As DNA, the CDR3 is TGTGCCAGCAGTTTGGCCGGGACAGGGAGTTCACCCCTCCACTTT.

The CDR3 DNA reads as TGTGCCAGCAGTGGACCACAGGGGGCTGGACAGCCCCAGCATTTT. This sequence encodes CASSGPQGAGQPQHF. V and J are TRBV2 and TRBJ1-5; 9 nucleotides agree with TRBD1. This CDR3 contains 15 residues. Trimming took 4 bases from V and 7 from J; bases not matched to a gene: 8. Germline V CDR1 and CDR2: SNHLY, FYNNEI.

The chain joins TRBV5-1 to TRBJ2-5; 7 positions agree with TRBD1. The CDR3 has 16 residues. Germline lookup yields CDR1 SGHRS and CDR2 YFSETQ. After removal of 4 bases from V and 0 bases from J, the junction contained 9 bases not matched to a gene. CDR3 region: CASSAYPGGYQETQYF. For the CDR3, the DNA is TGCGCCAGCAGCGCATACCCAGGGGGTTACCAAGAGACCCAGTACTTC.

The chain recombines TRBV19 with TRBJ2-3; D perhaps matches TRBD2 (5 bases). Trimming removed 3 bases at V and 2 bases at J, with 6 bases between. This CDR3 has 13 residues. CDR1 and CDR2 (germline): LNHDA, SQIVND (reference sequence). The CDR3 nucleotides read TGTGCCAGTAGTATTGGACTCACAGATACGCAGTATTTT. As protein: CASSIGLTDTQYF.

This rearrangement joins TRBV10-1 to TRBJ2-5; 8 bases fit TRBD2. Germline V gene lookup returns CDR1 WNHNN and CDR2 SYGVQD (reference sequence). This CDR3 is 17 amino acids long. Trimming took 3 bases from V and 5 from J; bases not matched to a gene: 14. CDR3 coding DNA: TGCGCCAGCAGTGATGGGCCGGGAGGGAAAGGTTTGGAGACCCAGTACTTC. The encoded protein is CASSDGPGGKGLETQYF.

The chain recombines TRBV10-2 with TRBJ1-5; D is possibly TRBD1 (5 bases). Germline V gene lookup returns CDR1 WSHSY and CDR2 SAAADI. V was clipped by 8 bases and J by 6 bases, with 17 bases between them. The CDR3 is 14 amino acids. CDR3 DNA sequence: TGCGCCAGCGCAAATCCAGGGCGAACTCAGCCCCAGCATTTT. Its translation: CASANPGRTQPQHF.

This chain joins TRBV5-4 and TRBJ2-3; 7 bases fit TRBD2. The CDR3 contains 17 residues. The V gene end was trimmed by 3 bases and the J gene end by 11 bases; junction bases not matched to a gene: 21. Germline V gene sequence: CDR1 SGHNT, CDR2 YYREEE (reference sequence). The CDR3 is CASSSPNLGLGPMGQYF. CDR3 nucleotide sequence: TGTGCCAGCAGCTCGCCTAATCTAGGACTAGGCCCGATGGGGCAGTATTTT.

The rearrangement uses TRBV5-6 and TRBJ2-1, with TRBD2 matching 8 bases. V was clipped by 1 base and J by 8 bases; unmatched bases: 2. The CDR3 length is 13 residues. Germline loops: CDR1 SGHDT, CDR2 YYEEEE. This CDR3 reads CASSLTSGDEQFF. CDR3 bases: TGTGCCAGCAGCTTGACTAGCGGCGATGAGCAGTTCTTC. Drawing the rest from reference TRBV5-6 and TRBJ2-1, the complete variable domain is DAGVTQSPTHLIKTRGQQVTLRCSPKSGHDTVSWYQQALGQGPQFIFQYYEEEERQRGNFPDRFSGHQFPNYSSELNVNALLLGDSALYLCASSLTSGDEQFFGPGTRLTVL.

This clone was detected only once. CDR3 in DNA: TGTGCCAGCTCACCGTTGACAGGTTGGAGCTCCTACAATGAGCAGTTCTTC. This codes for CASSPLTGWSSYNEQFF. The chain combines TRBV18 with TRBJ2-1; tentatively, D is TRBD1 (6 bases). CDR1 and CDR2 from the germline V gene are KGHSH and LQKENI. V was shortened by 3 bases and J by 0 bases, with 15 bases between the two germline ends. The CDR3 has 17 amino acids.

This chain uses TRBV6-5 with TRBJ2-7; 8 positions match TRBD2. The CDR3 runs to 14 residues. CDR1 and CDR2 (germline): MNHEY, SVGAGI. Losses at the gene ends were 5 bases for V and 7 bases for J; bases not matched to a gene: 10. The CDR3 nucleotides read TGTGCCAGCAGTATCAGGACGCCGGGGGGGGAGCAGTACTTC. Residues: CASSIRTPGGEQYF.

The V call is TRBV5-1, the J call TRBJ2-1; the match to TRBD2 covers 8 bases. V was pared by 0 bases and J by 3 bases, with 8 bases of the junction left unmatched. The CDR3 contains 17 residues. Germline assignment: CDR1 SGHRS and CDR2 YFSETQ. The CDR3 spells CASSLEAGVPSYNEQFF. The CDR3 bases are TGCGCCAGCAGCTTGGAAGCGGGAGTGCCAAGCTACAATGAGCAGTTCTTC. Filled out from reference TRBV5-1 and TRBJ2-1, the complete variable domain reads KAGVTQTPRYLIKTRGQQVTLSCSPISGHRSVSWYQQTPGQGLQFLFEYFSETQRNKGNFPGRFSGRQFSNSRSEMNVSTLELGDSALYLCASSLEAGVPSYNEQFFGPGTRLTVL.

This clone was counted a single time. J is TRBJ2-5 and V is TRBV27, with D maybe TRBD2 (5 bases). The last part of the DNA fits TRBJ2-7 better; the J call may be wrong. This CDR3 comprises 15 residues. Germline assignment: CDR1 MNHEY and CDR2 SMNVEV (reference sequence). The CDR3 protein is CASSLSRAGSHEQYF. CDR3 sequence (DNA): TGTGCCAGCAGTTTATCGAGGGCTGGAAGTCACGAGCAGTACTTC.